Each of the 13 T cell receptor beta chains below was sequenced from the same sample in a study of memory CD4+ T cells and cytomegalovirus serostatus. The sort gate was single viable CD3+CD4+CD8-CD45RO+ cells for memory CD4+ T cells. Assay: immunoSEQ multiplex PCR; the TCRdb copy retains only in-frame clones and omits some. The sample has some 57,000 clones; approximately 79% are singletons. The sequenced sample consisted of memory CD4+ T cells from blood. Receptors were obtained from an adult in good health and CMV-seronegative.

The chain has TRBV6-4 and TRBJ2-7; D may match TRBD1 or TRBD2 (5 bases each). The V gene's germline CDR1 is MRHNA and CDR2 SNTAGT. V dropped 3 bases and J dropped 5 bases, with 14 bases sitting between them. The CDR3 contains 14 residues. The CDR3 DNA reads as TGTGCCAGCAGTGAGGGACCCATTAGGCACGAGCAGTACTTC. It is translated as CASSEGPIRHEQYF.

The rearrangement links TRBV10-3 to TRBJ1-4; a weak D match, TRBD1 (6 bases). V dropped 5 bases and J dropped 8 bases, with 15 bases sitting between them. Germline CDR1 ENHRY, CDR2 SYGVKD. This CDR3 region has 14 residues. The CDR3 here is CAISRSGEREKLFF. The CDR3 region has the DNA TGTGCCATCAGTAGGTCAGGGGAAAGGGAAAAACTGTTTTTT.

CDR3 in DNA: TGTGCCAGCAGTGGCACAACAGGGTGGCGAGGAAACACCATATATTTT. The encoded protein is CASSGTTGWRGNTIYF. The gene calls are TRBV6-1 and TRBJ1-3; D is perhaps TRBD1 (6 bases). From germline, CDR1 is MNHNS and CDR2 SASEGT. V was clipped by 4 bases and J by 4 bases, with 17 bases between them. The CDR3 length is 16 residues.

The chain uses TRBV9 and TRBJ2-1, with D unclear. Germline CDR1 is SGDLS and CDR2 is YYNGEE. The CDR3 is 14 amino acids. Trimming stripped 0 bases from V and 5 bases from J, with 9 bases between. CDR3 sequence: CASSVGLVNNEQFF. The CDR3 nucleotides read TGTGCCAGCAGCGTAGGGCTAGTCAACAATGAGCAGTTCTTC.

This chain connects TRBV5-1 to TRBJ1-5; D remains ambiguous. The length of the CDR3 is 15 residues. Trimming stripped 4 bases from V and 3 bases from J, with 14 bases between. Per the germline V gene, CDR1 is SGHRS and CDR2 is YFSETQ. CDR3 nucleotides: TGCGCCAGCAGCCCGGACGGGCAACCCAATCAGCCCCAGCATTTT. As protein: CASSPDGQPNQPQHF.

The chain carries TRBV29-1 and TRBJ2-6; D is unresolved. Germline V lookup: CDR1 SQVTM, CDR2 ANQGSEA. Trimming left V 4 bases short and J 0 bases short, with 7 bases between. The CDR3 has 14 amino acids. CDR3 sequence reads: CSVGQHSGANVLTF. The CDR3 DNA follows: TGCAGCGTTGGTCAGCACTCTGGGGCCAACGTCCTGACTTTC.

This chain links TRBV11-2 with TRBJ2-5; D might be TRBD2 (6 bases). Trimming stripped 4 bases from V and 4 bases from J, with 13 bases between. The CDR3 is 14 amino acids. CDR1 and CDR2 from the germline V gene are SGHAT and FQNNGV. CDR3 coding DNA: TGTGCCAGCAGCTCAAAAGGACTACTAGAGACCCAGTACTTC. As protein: CASSSKGLLETQYF. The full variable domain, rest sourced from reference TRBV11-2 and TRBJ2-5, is EAGVAQSPRYKIIEKRQSVAFWCNPISGHATLYWYQQILGQGPKLLIQFQNNGVVDDSQLPKDRFSAERLKGVDSTLKIQPAKLEDSAVYLCASSSKGLLETQYFGPGTRLLVL.

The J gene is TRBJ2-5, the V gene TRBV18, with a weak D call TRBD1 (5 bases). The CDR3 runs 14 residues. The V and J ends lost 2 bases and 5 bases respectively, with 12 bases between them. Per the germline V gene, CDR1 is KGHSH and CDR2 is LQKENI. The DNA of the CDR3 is TGTGCCAGCTCACCATTACGACAGTTCGAGACCCAGTACTTC. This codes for CASSPLRQFETQYF.

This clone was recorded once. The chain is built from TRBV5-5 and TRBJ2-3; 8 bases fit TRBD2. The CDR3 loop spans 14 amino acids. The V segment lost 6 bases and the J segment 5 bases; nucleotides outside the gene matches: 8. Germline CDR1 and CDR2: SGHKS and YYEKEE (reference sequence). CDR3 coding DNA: TGTGCCAGCAACGGGGGGGCACCACAAGATACGCAGTATTTT. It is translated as CASNGGAPQDTQYF.

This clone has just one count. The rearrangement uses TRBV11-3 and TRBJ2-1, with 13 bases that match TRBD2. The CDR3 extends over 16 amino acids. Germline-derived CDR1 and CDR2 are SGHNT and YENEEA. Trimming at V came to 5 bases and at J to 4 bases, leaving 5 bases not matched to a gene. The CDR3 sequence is CASSPRGLAGYNEQFF. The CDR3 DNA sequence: TGTGCCAGCAGCCCTAGGGGACTAGCGGGGTACAATGAGCAGTTCTTC.

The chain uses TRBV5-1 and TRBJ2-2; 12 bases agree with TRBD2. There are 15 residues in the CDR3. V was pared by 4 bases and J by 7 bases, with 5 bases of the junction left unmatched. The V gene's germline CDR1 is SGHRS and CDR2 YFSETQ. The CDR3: CASSRLAGEFGELFF. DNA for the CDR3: TGCGCCAGCAGCCGACTAGCGGGGGAGTTCGGGGAGCTGTTTTTT.

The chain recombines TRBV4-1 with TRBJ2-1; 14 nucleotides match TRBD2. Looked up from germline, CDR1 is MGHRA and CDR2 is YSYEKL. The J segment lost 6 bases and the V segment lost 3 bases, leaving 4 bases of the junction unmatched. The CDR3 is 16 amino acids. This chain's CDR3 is CASSHPGTSGGNEQFF. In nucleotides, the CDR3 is TGCGCCAGCAGCCATCCCGGGACTAGCGGGGGCAATGAGCAGTTCTTC.

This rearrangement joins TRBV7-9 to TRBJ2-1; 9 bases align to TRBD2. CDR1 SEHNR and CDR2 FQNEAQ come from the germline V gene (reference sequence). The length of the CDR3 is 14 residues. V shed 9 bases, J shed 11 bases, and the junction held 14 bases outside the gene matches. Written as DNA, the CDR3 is TGTGCCAGTTCAAAGACTAGCGGACGAATGAAGCAGTTCTTC. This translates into CASSKTSGRMKQFF.